The T cell receptor (beta chain) described here comes from a study of T cell changes during pregnancy in multiple sclerosis. Using immunoSEQ multiplex PCR, the repertoire was profiled, and TCRdb retains in-frame clones only, with some absent. The repertoire holds around 41,000 clones, with over 80% as singletons. Germline loops: CDR1 SGHVS, CDR2 FNYEAQ. The CDR3 has 17 residues. Trimming cost V 1 base and J 6 bases, with 19 bases left between them. The TCR was taken from a female donor in good health, enrolled as a control in a pregnancy study. V gene TRBV7-6 combines with J gene TRBJ2-1; weak D call: TRBD1 (6 bases). Sample: CD4+ T cells from peripheral blood mononuclear cells, taken in the third trimester of pregnancy. For the CDR3, the DNA is TGTGCCAGCAGCTTAGGTACCTTAGCCAAAGGGGGCAATGAGCAGTTCTTC. Residues: CASSLGTLAKGGNEQFF.